Listed below are T cell receptor beta chains from one sample, sequenced in a study of blood T cells in healthy people across ages. Each CDR3 protein gets one entry after TCRdb re-called the 5' RACE reads with MiXCR. In the table there are roughly 1,700,000 distinct CDR3 sequences, roughly 27% of which are singletons. Sample: blood. These receptors were taken from a woman under 40 in good health. CDR3s leave out the opening cysteine and the closing phenylalanine or tryptophan. The order of the fields is V gene, CDR3 protein.

v_gene: TRBV6-6
CDR3aa: ASGWGTQYGSEQF

v_gene: TRBV7-9
CDR3aa: ASSSKGIFTDTQY

v_gene: TRBV7-2
CDR3aa: ASSLVEAGELF

v_gene: TRBV29-1
CDR3aa: SVEDRGGRGPYEQY

v_gene: TRBV9
CDR3aa: ASSVEGLAATNTGELF

v_gene: TRBV5-1
CDR3aa: ASSWSGGAEETQY

v_gene: TRBV28
CDR3aa: ASSTTGTGVDEQF

v_gene: TRBV9
CDR3aa: ASSVAQTGELF

v_gene: TRBV29-1
CDR3aa: SVDTRGWEQF

v_gene: TRBV5-6
CDR3aa: ASSYGVTSTDTQY

v_gene: TRBV15
CDR3aa: ATSRDPVVVVDEQF

v_gene: TRBV5-1
CDR3aa: ASSVGRGGSTDTQY

v_gene: TRBV6-5
CDR3aa: ASSQRGSVKRLF

v_gene: TRBV6-6
CDR3aa: ASRDQFAGAGEAF

v_gene: TRBV7-2
CDR3aa: ASRTGLAGIYEQY

v_gene: TRBV30
CDR3aa: AWSTGQGADGYT

v_gene: TRBV3-1
CDR3aa: ASSQDEETQY

v_gene: TRBV5-1
CDR3aa: ATSTGTHNTDTQY

v_gene: TRBV29-1
CDR3aa: SVGAANQPQH

v_gene: TRBV5-1
CDR3aa: ASSSNEVGGYT

v_gene: TRBV7-2
CDR3aa: ASSSNRGPDTQY

v_gene: TRBV7-2
CDR3aa: ASSLDTPRAAGGLDTQY

v_gene: TRBV20-1
CDR3aa: SAGGGGLTYNEQF

v_gene: TRBV7-7
CDR3aa: ASSLSGTTRQETQY

v_gene: TRBV5-1
CDR3aa: ASSSILKESQY

v_gene: TRBV11-2
CDR3aa: ASSPARGTGPDTQY

v_gene: TRBV28
CDR3aa: ASSLSPRETGLETQY

v_gene: TRBV11-2
CDR3aa: ASRLSGGDNSPLH

v_gene: TRBV25-1
CDR3aa: ASWGGDSYNSPLH

v_gene: TRBV10-3
CDR3aa: AISAQGAAYNEQF

v_gene: TRBV5-1
CDR3aa: ASSSSPRTTYEQY

v_gene: TRBV7-8
CDR3aa: ASSARGGPQGRDQETQY

v_gene: TRBV5-1
CDR3aa: ASALGPQY

v_gene: TRBV6-2/TRBV6-3
CDR3aa: GTQSGANVLT

v_gene: TRBV7-2
CDR3aa: ASSLVRLQPGANVLT

v_gene: TRBV6-2/TRBV6-3
CDR3aa: AMKQGAGYEQY

v_gene: TRBV28
CDR3aa: AGGRRQEPQH

v_gene: TRBV12-3/TRBV12-4
CDR3aa: ASSLYDRRETQY

v_gene: TRBV28
CDR3aa: ASSSIAEAGGANVLT

v_gene: TRBV28
CDR3aa: ASNTGGPSYEQY

v_gene: TRBV12-3/TRBV12-4
CDR3aa: ASSLRGRRSSYT

v_gene: TRBV5-4
CDR3aa: ASSQGAGGFNEQF

v_gene: TRBV11-2
CDR3aa: ASSLRPRDRSWDTQY

v_gene: TRBV5-1
CDR3aa: ASSLEPSAYNEQF

v_gene: TRBV27
CDR3aa: ASFPGGSVTDTQY

v_gene: TRBV7-9
CDR3aa: ASSLARLTGVMNTEAF

v_gene: TRBV12-3/TRBV12-4
CDR3aa: ASSKALRQNTEAF

v_gene: TRBV20-1
CDR3aa: SAGHGTGQETQY

v_gene: TRBV5-5
CDR3aa: ASSRLSSGSYEQY

v_gene: TRBV15
CDR3aa: ATSRDGRVAAPLH

v_gene: TRBV20-1
CDR3aa: SAHPGTESYEQY